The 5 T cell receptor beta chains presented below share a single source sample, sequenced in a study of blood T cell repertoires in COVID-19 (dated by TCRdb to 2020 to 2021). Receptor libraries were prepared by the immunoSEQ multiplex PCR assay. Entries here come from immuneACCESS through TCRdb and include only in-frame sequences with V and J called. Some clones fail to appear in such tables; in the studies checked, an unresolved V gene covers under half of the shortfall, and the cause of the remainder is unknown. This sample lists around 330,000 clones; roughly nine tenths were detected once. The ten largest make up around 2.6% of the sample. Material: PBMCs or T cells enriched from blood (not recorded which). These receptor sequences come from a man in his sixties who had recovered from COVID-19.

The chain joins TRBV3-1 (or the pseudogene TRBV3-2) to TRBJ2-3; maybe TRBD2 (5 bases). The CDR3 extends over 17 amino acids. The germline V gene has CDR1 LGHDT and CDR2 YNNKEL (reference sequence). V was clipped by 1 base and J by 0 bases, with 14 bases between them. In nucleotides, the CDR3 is TGTGCCAGCAGCCAAGCCTTCAGCTGGACTAGCACAGATACGCAGTATTTT. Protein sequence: CASSQAFSWTSTDTQYF.

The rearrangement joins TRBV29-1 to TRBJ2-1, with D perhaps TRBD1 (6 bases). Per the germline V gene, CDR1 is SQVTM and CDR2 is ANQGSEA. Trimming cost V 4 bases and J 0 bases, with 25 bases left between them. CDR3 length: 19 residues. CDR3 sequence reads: CSVGSSRTAITYSYNEQFF. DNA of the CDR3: TGCAGCGTTGGTTCCAGTCGGACAGCCATTACTTACTCCTACAATGAGCAGTTCTTC.

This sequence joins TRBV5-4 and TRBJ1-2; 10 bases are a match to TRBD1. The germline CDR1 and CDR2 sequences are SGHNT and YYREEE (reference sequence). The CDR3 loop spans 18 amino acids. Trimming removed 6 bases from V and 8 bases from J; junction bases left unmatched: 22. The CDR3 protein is CASTHLGDRGRTLRGYTF. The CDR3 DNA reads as TGTGCCAGCACCCATCTGGGAGACAGGGGGCGGACCCTCCGCGGCTACACCTTC.

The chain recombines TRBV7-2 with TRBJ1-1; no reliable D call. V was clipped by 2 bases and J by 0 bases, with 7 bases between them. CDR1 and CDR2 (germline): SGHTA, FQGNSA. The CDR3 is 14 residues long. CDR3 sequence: CASSLPLVNTEAFF. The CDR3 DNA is TGTGCCAGCAGCTTACCTTTAGTGAACACTGAAGCTTTCTTT.

CDR3 sequence reads: CASSLATYSPLHF. The CDR3 region has the DNA TGTGCCAGCAGCTTAGCCACTTATTCACCCCTCCACTTT. V gene TRBV7-2 combines with J gene TRBJ1-6; D ambiguous. The CDR3 consists of 13 residues. The germline V gene encodes CDR1 SGHTA and CDR2 FQGNSA. The V end was cut by 0 bases, the J end by 8 bases, with 5 bases between.